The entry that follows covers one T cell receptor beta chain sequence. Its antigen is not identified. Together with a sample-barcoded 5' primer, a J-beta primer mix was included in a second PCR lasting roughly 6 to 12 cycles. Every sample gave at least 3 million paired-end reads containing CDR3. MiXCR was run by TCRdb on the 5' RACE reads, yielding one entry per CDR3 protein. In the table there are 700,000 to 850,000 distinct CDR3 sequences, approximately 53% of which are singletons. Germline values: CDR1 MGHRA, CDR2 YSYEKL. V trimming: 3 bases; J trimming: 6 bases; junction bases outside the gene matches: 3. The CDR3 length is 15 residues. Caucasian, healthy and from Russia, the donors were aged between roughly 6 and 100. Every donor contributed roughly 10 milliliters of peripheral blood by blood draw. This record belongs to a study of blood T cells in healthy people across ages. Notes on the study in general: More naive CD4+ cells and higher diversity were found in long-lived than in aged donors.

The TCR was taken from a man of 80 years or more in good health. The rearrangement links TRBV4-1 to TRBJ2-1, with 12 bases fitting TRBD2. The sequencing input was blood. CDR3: CASSQRLAGANEQFF. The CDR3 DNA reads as TGCGCCAGCAGCCAGAGACTAGCGGGAGCCAATGAGCAGTTCTTC.